A selection of T cell receptor beta chains follows, all from one sample in a study of long-term antiretroviral therapy in people with HIV. TCRdb keeps only in-frame clones here, not all; method: immunoSEQ multiplex PCR. The sample includes 16,000 or so clones, 77% of them seen just once. The specimen was unsorted PBMCs, collected 2.1 years after starting antiretroviral therapy. Source of these receptors: a man between 35 and 55 years old with HIV. Both conserved end residues are part of each CDR3. D genes are given only for firm matches. Clone size appears in some rows only: once, few, many, or a class for an expanded clone.

D,V,size,J,DNA,CDR3
NA,TRBV9,NA,TRBJ2-1,TGTGCCAGCAGCGTAGGCGGGGCCTCCTACAATGAGCAGTTCTTC,CASSVGGASYNEQFF
NA,TRBV10-3,NA,TRBJ2-3,TGTGCCATCAGTGAGTCCGAGTCTAGCACAGATACGCAGTATTTT,CAISESESSTDTQYF
TRBD1,TRBV6-1,NA,TRBJ1-2,TGTGCCAGCAGTGAAGCGCTAGGGGGCCTATACTATGGCTACACCTTC,CASSEALGGLYYGYTF
NA,TRBV27,once,TRBJ1-5,TGTGCCAGCAGTTTATCGGGCCGCCTCAATCAGCCCCAGCATTTT,CASSLSGRLNQPQHF
NA,TRBV6-5,once,TRBJ1-1,TGTGCCAGCAAAGGGCTGGGAAAGGGTCAAACTGAAGCTTTCTTT,CASKGLGKGQTEAFF
TRBD2,TRBV19,few,TRBJ2-1,TGTGCCAGTAGTAAGGTAGCGGGGCCATACAATGAGCAGTTCTTC,CASSKVAGPYNEQFF
NA,TRBV7-9,NA,TRBJ2-1,TGTGCCAGCAGCCCGTACCGACTGAACAGGATTGAGCAGTTCTTC,CASSPYRLNRIEQFF
NA,TRBV9,NA,TRBJ1-6,TGTGCCAGCAGCGTAACGGGGGACCTACCGGCCACCCTCTATAATTCACCCCTCCACTTT,CASSVTGDLPATLYNSPLHF